The rows below give T cell receptor beta chains drawn from one sample of a study of CD8 T cells in Susac syndrome. From the immunoSEQ multiplex PCR reads, TCRdb called clonotypes with MiXCR, one entry per CDR3 protein. Of about 150,000 distinct CDR3 sequences listed, 90% to 96% are singletons. The sample consisted of CD4+ T cells from PBMCs. All receptors come from a human donor with Susac syndrome. Each CDR3 is given with its conserved first and last residue. The order of the fields is V gene, clone size, J gene, D gene, CDR3 protein, CDR3 DNA. The D gene is left open where the match is weak. Not every row has a clone size; where given, it reads once, few, many or a size class.

>TRBV20-1|.|TRBJ2-1|.
CSARFPNLAGNEQFF
TGCAGTGCTAGGTTCCCTAATTTGGCGGGCAATGAGCAGTTCTTC
>TRBV19|few|TRBJ2-1|.
CATAGTSVNEQFF
TGTGCCACCGCCGGGACCAGCGTGAATGAGCAGTTCTTC
>TRBV20-1|once|TRBJ1-1|.
CSARVQREGTEAFF
TGCAGTGCTAGAGTACAGAGGGAGGGCACTGAAGCTTTCTTT
>TRBV4-1|.|TRBJ2-1|.
CASSHAKGDLGEQFF
TGCGCCAGCAGCCACGCTAAAGGGGACTTAGGTGAGCAGTTCTTC
>TRBV28|.|TRBJ2-7|TRBD1
CASSRDRGSPATTSYEQYF
TGTGCCAGCAGCCGGGACAGGGGTAGTCCCGCTACCACTTCCTACGAGCAGTACTTC
>TRBV11-2|.|TRBJ2-1|.
CASSNRNEQFF
TGTGCCAGCAGCAACAGAAATGAGCAGTTCTTC
>TRBV2|.|TRBJ2-7|TRBD1
CASNRQGAYEQYF
TGTGCCAGCAACCGGCAGGGGGCCTACGAGCAGTACTTC
>TRBV29-1|.|TRBJ1-2|.
CSVWTASRYTF
TGCAGCGTCTGGACAGCTTCCCGCTACACCTTC
>TRBV6-5|.|TRBJ1-2|.
CASSYSLSRGANYGYTF
TGTGCCAGCAGTTATTCCTTGTCCCGAGGAGCTAACTATGGCTACACCTTC
>TRBV10-3|.|TRBJ2-7|.
CAISAALFYEQYF
TGTGCCATCAGTGCGGCCCTCTTCTACGAGCAGTACTTC
>TRBV6-6|.|TRBJ1-1|.
CASSYTPGANTEAFF
TGTGCCAGCAGTTACACCCCCGGAGCGAACACTGAAGCTTTCTTT
>TRBV29-1|.|TRBJ2-5|.
CSIGWEETQYF
TGCAGCATCGGGTGGGAAGAGACCCAGTACTTC
>TRBV20-1|once|TRBJ2-5|.
CSAMGPTGGQETQYF
TGCAGTGCTATGGGTCCTACTGGGGGCCAAGAGACCCAGTACTTC
>TRBV7-8|.|TRBJ1-2|.
CASSLGGQGYYGYTF
TGTGCCAGCAGCTTAGGAGGGCAGGGGTACTATGGCTACACCTTC
>TRBV12-3/TRBV12-4|once|TRBJ1-4|.
CASSLGWTQKLFF
TGTGCCAGCAGTTTAGGTTGGACCCAAAAACTGTTTTTT
>TRBV10-3|.|TRBJ2-1|TRBD2
CAIRGTSGAVYNEQFF
TGTGCCATCAGAGGGACTAGCGGGGCGGTCTACAATGAGCAGTTCTTC
>TRBV20-1|.|TRBJ2-3|.
CSATLRSRLDTQYF
TGCAGTGCAACCCTCCGGAGTCGGCTAGATACGCAGTATTTT
>TRBV5-6|.|TRBJ1-1|TRBD1
CASSYTHRGTEAFF
TGTGCCAGCAGCTATACTCACAGGGGCACTGAAGCTTTCTTT
>TRBV4-1|.|TRBJ1-2|.
CASSQDRPASIGGYTF
TGCGCCAGCAGCCAAGATCGACCAGCCTCTATCGGTGGCTACACCTTC
>TRBV20-1|.|TRBJ2-1|TRBD2
CSAISGEQFF
TGCAGTGCTATTAGCGGGGAGCAGTTCTTC
>TRBV4-1|.|TRBJ1-6|.
CASSQPRINYNSPLHF
TGCGCCAGCAGCCAGCCCAGGATAAACTATAATTCACCCCTCCACTTT
>TRBV27|.|TRBJ1-6|.
CASRALTGGSPLHF
TGTGCCAGCAGGGCGCTCACGGGCGGTTCACCCCTCCACTTT
>TRBV10-2|.|TRBJ2-7|TRBD2
CVTGLAGGYEQYF
TGCGTTACGGGACTAGCGGGAGGTTACGAGCAGTACTTC
>TRBV25-1|.|TRBJ2-1|TRBD2
CASRASSGQQFF
TGTGCCAGCAGAGCCTCTAGCGGACAGCAGTTCTTC
>TRBV7-3|.|TRBJ2-5|.
CASSFGPTETQYF
TGTGCCAGCAGCTTTGGCCCCACGGAGACCCAGTACTTC
>TRBV24-1|.|TRBJ2-1|.
CATSAGSGTSYNEQFF
TGTGCCACCAGTGCCGGGAGTGGGACCTCCTACAATGAGCAGTTCTTC
>TRBV11-1|.|TRBJ2-7|TRBD2
CASSFLAASGSYEQYF
TGTGCCAGCAGCTTCCTCGCGGCTAGCGGGAGTTACGAGCAGTACTTC
>TRBV7-3|.|TRBJ2-3|.
CASSLSSTDTQYF
TGTGCCAGCAGCTTATCAAGCACAGATACGCAGTATTTT
>TRBV5-1|.|TRBJ2-7|.
CASSPSHGEQYF
TGCGCCAGCAGCCCTAGCCACGGCGAGCAGTACTTC
>TRBV6-5|.|TRBJ1-1|TRBD1
CASSYDRRQGPGRTEAFF
TGTGCCAGCAGTTACGATAGGAGACAGGGCCCCGGGAGGACTGAAGCTTTCTTT
>TRBV6-1|.|TRBJ2-7|.
CASSGDGPGQYF
TGTGCCAGCAGCGGCGACGGCCCGGGGCAGTACTTC
>TRBV20-1|.|TRBJ2-1|.
CSARGGALVNEQFF
TGCAGTGCTAGAGGGGGCGCGCTCGTCAATGAGCAGTTCTTC
>TRBV7-7|.|TRBJ2-2|TRBD1
CASSGRTGAGELFF
TGTGCCAGCAGCGGCCGAACAGGGGCCGGGGAGCTGTTTTTT
>TRBV12-3/TRBV12-4|.|TRBJ1-1|.
CASSPGQNQAFF
TGTGCCAGCAGTCCAGGACAGAACCAAGCTTTCTTT
>TRBV20-1|.|TRBJ2-1|TRBD2
CSARSPGLAGPNEQFF
TGCAGTGCAAGATCCCCGGGACTAGCGGGCCCGAATGAGCAGTTCTTC
>TRBV20-1|.|TRBJ2-3|TRBD2
CSARSTSGKGDTQYF
TGCAGTGCTAGATCGACTAGCGGGAAGGGAGATACGCAGTATTTT
>TRBV20-1|.|TRBJ1-1|TRBD1
CSARPTGANTEAFF
TGCAGTGCTAGACCCACAGGGGCAAACACTGAAGCTTTCTTT
>TRBV7-3|.|TRBJ2-5|.
CASSYSREETQYF
TGTGCCAGCAGCTACTCGAGGGAAGAGACCCAGTACTTC
>TRBV7-3|few|TRBJ1-5|.
CASSLPNQPQHF
TGTGCCAGCTCTCTACCAAATCAGCCCCAGCATTTT
>TRBV7-9|.|TRBJ2-1|.
CASSSLRGPSYNEQFF
TGTGCCAGCAGCTCCCTCCGGGGGCCCTCCTACAATGAGCAGTTCTTC
>TRBV20-1|.|TRBJ2-7|TRBD2
CSARDGAGGGEQYF
TGCAGTGCTAGAGATGGAGCGGGAGGGGGCGAGCAGTACTTC
>TRBV28|.|TRBJ2-5|.
CASRDTGHIETQYF
TGTGCCAGCAGGGACACAGGGCATATAGAGACCCAGTACTTC
>TRBV20-1|.|TRBJ2-7|TRBD1
CSARSPDRRHGEQYF
TGCAGTGCTAGGTCCCCGGACAGGCGACACGGCGAGCAGTACTTC
>TRBV2|.|TRBJ2-7|.
CASRMSGPVEQYF
TGTGCCAGCAGGATGAGTGGGCCCGTCGAGCAGTACTTC
>TRBV6-2/TRBV6-3|.|TRBJ1-5|.
CASSGPSNQPQHF
TGTGCCAGCAGTGGCCCTAGCAATCAGCCCCAGCATTTT
>TRBV28|.|TRBJ1-2|TRBD1
CASRAGQGIPTGYTF
TGTGCCAGCAGGGCGGGACAGGGGATCCCAACTGGCTACACCTTC
>TRBV4-1|.|TRBJ1-2|.
CASKRGNGYGYTF
TGCGCCAGCAAAAGGGGGAATGGCTATGGCTACACCTTC
>TRBV20-1|.|TRBJ1-5|.
CSARDWGRANQPQHF
TGCAGTGCTAGAGACTGGGGCAGGGCCAATCAGCCCCAGCATTTT
>TRBV3-1|.|TRBJ2-2|.
CASSQGEGGELFF
TGTGCCAGCAGCCAAGGAGAGGGCGGGGAGCTGTTTTTT
>TRBV20-1|.|TRBJ2-1|TRBD2
CSARGLAGSSYNEQFF
TGCAGTGCTAGGGGACTAGCGGGGTCCTCCTACAATGAGCAGTTCTTC
>TRBV6-6|.|TRBJ1-3|TRBD1
CASSYQRGPSGNTIYF
TGTGCCAGCAGTTACCAGAGGGGGCCCTCTGGAAACACCATATATTTT
>TRBV7-3|.|TRBJ2-4|TRBD2
CASSLSSVREGQVIQYF
TGTGCCAGCAGCTTAAGCTCCGTAAGGGAGGGTCAAGTAATTCAGTACTTC
>TRBV29-1|.|TRBJ1-1|TRBD1
CSVVSQGAGNTEAFF
TGCAGCGTTGTCAGCCAGGGGGCAGGGAACACTGAAGCTTTCTTT